The text below deals with one TCR beta chain. Its antigen remains unidentified. The assay was immunoSEQ multiplex PCR, and TCRdb's table has in-frame clones only and misses some. Of about 86,000 clones in the sample, less than 90% were seen once. This sample is drawn from a study of graft-versus-host responses after intestinal transplantation. Across the study: Transplantation in recipients was multivisceral, liver-intestinal, or isolated intestinal. Induction with anti-thymocyte globulin, then tacrolimus and steroids for about 3 years, was given to all recipients.

Study results and limitations: Among recipient marrow samples, GvH clones were found; some appeared first in ileum or blood. Maximum circulating GvH clone levels tracked with early post-transplant HvG decreases.

This CDR3 region has 12 residues. Germline values: CDR1 MDHEN, CDR2 SYDVKM. Unmatched junction bases numbered 3, after V lost 7 bases and J lost 4 bases. The sequencing here drew on unstimulated CD4+ T cells sorted from spleen or lymph node cells, taken before transplant. The chain carries TRBV28 and TRBJ1-2; 7 bases are shared with TRBD1. This clonotype was obtained from a human donor who was the organ donor for an intestinal transplant. In DNA form, the CDR3 reads TGTGCCAGCATTGCAGGGGGCTATGGCTACACCTTC. Its protein product is CASIAGGYGYTF.